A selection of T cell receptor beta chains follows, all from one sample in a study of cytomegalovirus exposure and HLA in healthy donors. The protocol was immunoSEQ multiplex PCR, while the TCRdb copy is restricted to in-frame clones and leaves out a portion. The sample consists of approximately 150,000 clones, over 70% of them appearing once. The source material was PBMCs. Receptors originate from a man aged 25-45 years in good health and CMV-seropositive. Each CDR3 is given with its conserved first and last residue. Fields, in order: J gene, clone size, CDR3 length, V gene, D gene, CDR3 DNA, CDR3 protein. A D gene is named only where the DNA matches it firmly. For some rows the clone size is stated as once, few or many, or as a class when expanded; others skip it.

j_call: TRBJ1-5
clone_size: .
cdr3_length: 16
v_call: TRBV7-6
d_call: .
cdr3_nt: TGTGCCAGCAGCTTAAAGAGGCGGATTAGCAATCAGCCCCAGCATTTT
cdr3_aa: CASSLKRRISNQPQHF

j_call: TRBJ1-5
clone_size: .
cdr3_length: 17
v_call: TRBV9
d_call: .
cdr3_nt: TGTGCCAGCAGCGTAGGGCCCCCGGGATATAGCAATCAGCCCCAGCATTTT
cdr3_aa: CASSVGPPGYSNQPQHF

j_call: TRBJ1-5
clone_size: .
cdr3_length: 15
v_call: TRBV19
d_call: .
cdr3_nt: TGTGCCAGTAGTATGAGGGGGGGTAGCAATCAGCCCCAGCATTTT
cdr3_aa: CASSMRGGSNQPQHF

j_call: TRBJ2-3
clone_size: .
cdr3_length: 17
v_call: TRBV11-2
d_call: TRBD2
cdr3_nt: TGTGCCAGCAGCCCCTTGACTAGCGGGGGACCCACAGATACGCAGTATTTT
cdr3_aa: CASSPLTSGGPTDTQYF

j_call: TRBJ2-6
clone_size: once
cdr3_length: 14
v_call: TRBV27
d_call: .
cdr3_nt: TGTGCCAGCAGTTCCAGCTCTGGGGCCAACGTCCTGACTTTC
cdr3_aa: CASSSSSGANVLTF

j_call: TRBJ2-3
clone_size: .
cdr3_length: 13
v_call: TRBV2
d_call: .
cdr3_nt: TGTGCCAGCAGTGACAGGCTCACAGATACGCAGTATTTT
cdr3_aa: CASSDRLTDTQYF

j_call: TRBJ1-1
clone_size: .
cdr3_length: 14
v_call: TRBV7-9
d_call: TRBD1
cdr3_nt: TGTGCCAGCAGCTCCCAGGGGGCTGACACTGAAGCTTTCTTT
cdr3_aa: CASSSQGADTEAFF

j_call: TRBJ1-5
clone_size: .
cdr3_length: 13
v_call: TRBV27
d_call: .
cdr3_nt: TGTGCCAGCGGGTGGGGCCTAGGTCAGCCCCAGCATTTT
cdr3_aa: CASGWGLGQPQHF

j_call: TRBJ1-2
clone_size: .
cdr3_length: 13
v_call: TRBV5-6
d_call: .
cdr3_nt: TGTGCCAGCAGCAAGACAAAGAACTATGGCTACACCTTC
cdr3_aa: CASSKTKNYGYTF

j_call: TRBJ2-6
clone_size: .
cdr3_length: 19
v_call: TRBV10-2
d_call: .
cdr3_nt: TGCGCCAGCAGTGAGTGGGCGGGACGTCTCTTCTCTGGGGCCAACGGCCTGACTTTC
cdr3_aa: CASSEWAGRLFSGANGLTF

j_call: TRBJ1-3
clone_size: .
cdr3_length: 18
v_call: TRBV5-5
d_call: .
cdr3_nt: TGTGCCAGCAGCGCCTCCCAAGTCCAGGGCCGAACTGGAAACACCATATATTTT
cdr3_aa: CASSASQVQGRTGNTIYF

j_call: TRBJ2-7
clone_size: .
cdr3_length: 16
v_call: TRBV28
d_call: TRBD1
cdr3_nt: TGTGCCAGCAGCCGAATCTCCGGGACAGGGACATACGAGCAGTACTTC
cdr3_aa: CASSRISGTGTYEQYF